A selection of T cell receptor beta chains follows, all from one sample in a study of blood T cell repertoires in COVID-19. Sequenced by immunoSEQ multiplex PCR; TCRdb stores in-frame clones only, minus some. The sample has under 450,000 clones; 80% to 90% are singletons. The sample consisted of PBMCs or T cells enriched from blood (not recorded which). The receptors derive from a man between 25 and 39 years old who had recovered from COVID-19. Each CDR3 is given with its conserved first and last residue. A D gene is named only where the DNA matches it firmly. Rows give clone size only sometimes, using once, few, many, or a class for an expanded clone.

V	D	J	size	DNA	CDR3
TRBV27	.	TRBJ1-5	.	TGTGCCAGCAGTTTATATTTGGGGGAGGGGAACCGGCAGCCCCAGCATTTT	CASSLYLGEGNRQPQHF
TRBV14	.	TRBJ1-2	few	TGTGCCAGCAGCCAAGTTGCGGGGAGCTATGGCTACACCTTC	CASSQVAGSYGYTF
TRBV28	TRBD2	TRBJ2-3	.	TGTGCCAGCAGCGACGGGGGGGCCCCAGATACGCAGTATTTT	CASSDGGAPDTQYF
TRBV2	TRBD1	TRBJ1-4	once	TGTGCCAGCAGTACAGGGGCGGGAGAAAAACTGTTTTTT	CASSTGAGEKLFF
TRBV4-1	.	TRBJ1-3	once	TGCGCCAGCAGCCAAGTAACAGGGTCTGCAGGAAACACCATATATTTT	CASSQVTGSAGNTIYF
TRBV2	.	TRBJ2-3	once	TGTGCCAGCAGTGATAGAGATACGCAGTATTTT	CASSDRDTQYF
TRBV2	.	TRBJ1-3	few	TGTGCCAGCAGTCCAAGTTACAGCTCTGGAAACACCATATATTTT	CASSPSYSSGNTIYF
TRBV7-9	.	TRBJ1-5	.	TGTGCCAGCAGCTTAGGCACCCAGGGTGATCAGCCCCAGCATTTT	CASSLGTQGDQPQHF
TRBV18	.	TRBJ1-6	once	TGTGCCAGCTCACCACCGAATAATTCGGGGAGGAATTCACCCCTCCACTTT	CASSPPNNSGRNSPLHF
TRBV6-1	TRBD1	TRBJ1-2	.	TGTGCCAGCAGAGAAGGGGACAGGGCCCCTGGCTACACCTTC	CASREGDRAPGYTF
TRBV7-6	TRBD1	TRBJ2-5	.	TGTGCCAGCAGCTCCGGACAGGGGCTAGAGACCCAGTACTTC	CASSSGQGLETQYF
TRBV5-6	.	TRBJ1-5	.	TGTGCCAGCAGCTCGTCCTGGGCAGGACTTAATAGCAATCAGCCCCAGCATTTT	CASSSSWAGLNSNQPQHF
TRBV3-1/TRBV3-2	.	TRBJ1-1	.	TGTGCCAGCAGCCCAGGGGAAGGGATCACTGAAGCTTTCTTT	CASSPGEGITEAFF
TRBV21-1	.	TRBJ1-4	.	TGTGCCAGCAGCAAAGGGTACCGGGACACCTCGTGGAGGTTCGTTCTGGCAACTAATGAAAAACTGTTTTTT	CASSKGYRDTSWRFVLATNEKLFF
TRBV6-5	.	TRBJ2-7	.	TGTGCCAGCAGGGGCCCCGGGACACGGTACGAGCAGTACTTC	CASRGPGTRYEQYF
TRBV30	.	TRBJ1-4	few	TGTGCCTGGAGTGTAGGGGTTGGGGAAAAACTGTTTTTT	CAWSVGVGEKLFF
TRBV5-4	TRBD2	TRBJ2-7	.	TGTGCCAGCAGCCAGGGACTAGCGGGGATGAACTCCTACGAGCAGTACTTC	CASSQGLAGMNSYEQYF
TRBV2	TRBD1	TRBJ1-1	.	TGTGCCAGCAGGACGGACAGGGGGCAACCTGAAGCTTTCTTT	CASRTDRGQPEAFF